These 23 T cell receptor beta chains came from one sample sequenced in a study of blood T cells in healthy people across ages. Through a sample-barcoded 5' primer and a J-beta primer mix, a second PCR was run for about 7 to 12 cycles. TCRdb independently ran MiXCR on the 5' RACE reads; one entry per CDR3 protein. The repertoire holds some 690,000 distinct CDR3 sequences, with approximately 22% as singletons. Material: blood. The receptors were gathered from a man in his 70s in good health.

There are a few counts of this clonotype. V usage is TRBV5-1 and J usage is TRBJ1-5; D gene uncertain. The V gene lost 0 bases and the J gene lost 7 bases, with 8 bases spanning the gap. The CDR3 is made up of 13 amino acids. Germline CDR1 reads SGHRS; CDR2 reads YFSETQ. CDR3 region: CASSLARGQPQHF. The CDR3 DNA sequence: TGCGCCAGCAGCTTGGCCCGAGGGCAGCCCCAGCATTTT.

The CDR3: CASSPGPGLAGSSYEQYV. CDR3 coding DNA: TGTGCCAGCAGCCCTGGACCGGGACTAGCGGGGAGCTCCTACGAGCAGTACGTC. The V and J genes are TRBV6-1 and TRBJ2-7; 13 bases align to TRBD2. J gave up 0 bases and V 6 bases, and 11 bases lay outside the gene matches. This CDR3 contains 18 residues. Germline CDR1 is MNHNS and CDR2 is SASEGT.

The V and J genes are TRBV20-1 and TRBJ1-6; 11 bases agree with TRBD1. This CDR3 comprises 16 residues. The ends lost 5 bases at V and 6 bases at J; junction bases unmatched: 9. Germline-derived CDR1 and CDR2 are DFQATT and SNEGSKA (reference sequence). The CDR3 is CSAPLTGQGVNSPLHF. CDR3 DNA: TGCAGTGCTCCTTTGACGGGACAGGGGGTTAATTCACCCCTCCACTTT.

The chain is built from TRBV7-2 and TRBJ1-2; 7 bases line up with TRBD1. The length of the CDR3 is 14 residues. V lost 2 bases, J lost 6 bases, and 6 bases stayed unmatched. Per germline, CDR1 SGHTA and CDR2 FQGNSA. CDR3 loop: CASSLRGQGDGYTF. The CDR3 DNA reads as TGTGCCAGCAGCTTAAGGGGGCAGGGGGATGGCTACACCTTC.

This clonotype was seen a few times. The rearrangement uses TRBV5-1 and TRBJ2-5; 10 bases agree with TRBD2. In germline, CDR1 is SGHRS, CDR2 YFSETQ. V was clipped by 2 bases and J by 5 bases; unmatched bases: 3. The CDR3 has 14 amino acids. The CDR3 DNA reads as TGCGCCAGCAGCTTAAGCGGGGGGGCTGAGACCCAGTACTTC. Translating gives CASSLSGGAETQYF.

This sequence joins TRBV21-1 and TRBJ1-2; whether TRBD1, the table's D call, matches the DNA was not checked. TRBV21-1 is a known pseudogene. The CDR3 consists of 16 residues. In DNA form, the CDR3 reads TGTGCCAGCAGCAACATAAACAGGCGGACTTACTATGGCTACACCTTC. This encodes CASSNINRRTYYGYTF.

This clonotype was counted a few times. The chain links TRBV4-2 to TRBJ2-5; maybe TRBD2 (5 bases). Germline loops: CDR1 LGHNA, CDR2 YNFKEQ. Trimming removed 2 bases at V and 1 base at J, with 17 bases between. The CDR3 loop spans 17 amino acids. The DNA of the CDR3 is TGTGCCAGCAGCCAATCCCTCGGGGAGAAGCTCCAAGAGACCCAGTACTTC. Protein product: CASSQSLGEKLQETQYF.

The V call is TRBV6-4, the J call TRBJ1-1; 7 nucleotides match TRBD1. Losses at the gene ends were 2 bases for V and 7 bases for J; bases not matched to a gene: 7. There are 14 residues in the CDR3. The V gene's germline CDR1 is MRHNA and CDR2 SNTAGT. CDR3 sequence (DNA): TGTGCCAGCAGTGACCAGACAGGGCTTGGTGAAGCTTTCTTT. It yields the protein CASSDQTGLGEAFF.

This clonotype was detected a few times. The chain carries TRBV29-1 and TRBJ2-1; weak D call: TRBD1 (6 bases). The CDR3 is 15 residues long. CDR1 and CDR2 (germline): SQVTM, ANQGSEA. The germline V and J ends were trimmed by 6 bases and 4 bases, with 19 bases remaining between them. DNA for the CDR3: TGCAGCGTGAGCCCCAATCAGGGGATTTACAATGAGCAGTTCTTC. It yields the protein CSVSPNQGIYNEQFF.

This chain uses TRBV2 with TRBJ1-1, with D possibly matching TRBD1 (6 bases). V was clipped by 6 bases and J by 7 bases, with 15 bases between them. This CDR3 region has 13 residues. Germline CDR1 and CDR2: SNHLY and FYNNEI. The CDR3 DNA reads as TGTGCCAGCAGCTTCAGGGGCACTATTGAAGCTTTCTTT. Amino acids: CASSFRGTIEAFF.

This clonotype showed up just once. The chain carries TRBV6-5 and TRBJ2-1, with TRBD2 matching over 9 bases. V shed 0 bases, J shed 8 bases, and the junction held 5 bases outside the gene matches. Looked up from germline, CDR1 is MNHEY and CDR2 is SVGAGI. CDR3 size: 15 residues. The CDR3 region has the DNA TGTGCCAGCAGTTACTCTCCCGCGGGAGGGCATGAGCAGTTCTTC. The encoded protein is CASSYSPAGGHEQFF.

CDR3 loop: CASSPPTGFGNQPQHF. In DNA, the CDR3 is TGTGCCAGCAGCCCACCGACAGGGTTCGGCAATCAGCCCCAGCATTTT. The rearrangement links TRBV28 to TRBJ1-5, with 7 positions matching TRBD1. Germline V gene lookup returns CDR1 MDHEN and CDR2 SYDVKM. This CDR3 is built from 16 residues. V lost 6 bases and J lost 2; bases outside the gene matches: 10. The full variable domain, its missing parts supplied by reference TRBV28 and TRBJ1-5, is DVKVTQSSRYLVKRTGEKVFLECVQDMDHENMFWYRQDPGLGLRLIYFSYDVKMKEKGDIPEGYSVSREKKERFSLILESASTNQTSMYLCASSPPTGFGNQPQHFGDGTRLSIL.

V and J are TRBV20-1 and TRBJ2-5; D gene uncertain. Germline V gene data show CDR1 as DFQATT and CDR2 as SNEGSKA (reference sequence). The CDR3 covers 15 residues. The ends were cut back, 0 bases at V and 2 bases at J, with 13 bases in the middle. CDR3 region: CSARDRFRHQETQYF. The CDR3 DNA reads TGCAGTGCTAGAGATCGATTCCGGCATCAAGAGACCCAGTACTTC.

This clonotype appeared once. The gene calls are TRBV6-5 and TRBJ2-2; D may be TRBD1 (6 bases). The germline gives CDR1 MNHEY, CDR2 SVGAGI. This CDR3 has 15 residues. V was cut by 6 bases and J by 4 bases, with 15 bases left in between. The CDR3 here is CASRPGHRSTGELFF. The CDR3 nucleotides read TGTGCCAGCAGACCGGGACACAGGAGCACCGGGGAGCTGTTTTTT.

This sequence joins TRBV2 and TRBJ2-2; possible D gene TRBD1, 5 bases. The CDR3 covers 14 residues. Germline loops: CDR1 SNHLY, CDR2 FYNNEI. V was cut by 4 bases and J by 7 bases, with 13 bases left in between. The CDR3 DNA follows: TGTGCCAGCAGTGTCTCTAAGGGGCGCGGGGAGCTGTTTTTT. It codes for CASSVSKGRGELFF. The complete variable domain, with remaining parts taken from reference TRBV2 and TRBJ2-2, reads EPEVTQTPSHQVTQMGQEVILRCVPISNHLYFYWYRQILGQKVEFLVSFYNNEISEKSEIFDDQFSVERPDGSNFTLKIRSTKLEDSAMYFCASSVSKGRGELFFGEGSRLTVL.

The rearrangement uses TRBV11-2 and TRBJ2-4; 10 bases match TRBD1. V dropped 2 bases and J dropped 7; count of bases not matched to a gene: 5. Per the germline V gene, CDR1 is SGHAT and CDR2 is FQNNGV. CDR3 length: 15 amino acids. The CDR3 DNA follows: TGTGCCAGCAGCTTAAATGCGGGACAGGGGAACATTCAGTACTTC. This gives the protein CASSLNAGQGNIQYF.

The V gene is TRBV7-8, the J gene TRBJ1-5; tentatively, D is TRBD1 (5 bases). The CDR3 has 15 amino acids. Germline CDR1 SGHVS, CDR2 FQNEAQ. With 5 bases removed from V and 10 bases from J, the gap between germline ends came to 21 bases. The CDR3 loop is CASSPRDGMFVPQHF. The CDR3 nucleotides are TGTGCCAGCAGCCCCCGGGACGGAATGTTTGTACCCCAGCATTTT.

This clonotype was picked up a small number of times. CDR3 loop: CASSFHRDLSTNEKLFF. The DNA of the CDR3 is TGTGCCAGCAGCTTCCACAGGGACCTATCAACTAATGAAAAACTGTTTTTT. The rearrangement uses TRBV7-7 and TRBJ1-4; D possibly corresponds to TRBD1 (6 bases). V was cut by 3 bases and J by 0 bases, with 14 bases left in between. CDR1 and CDR2 (germline): SSHAT, FNYEAQ (reference sequence). The length of the CDR3 is 17 residues. The variable domain in full, completed from reference TRBV7-7 and TRBJ1-4, reads GAGVSQSPRYKVTKRGQDVTLRCDPISSHATLYWYQQALGQGPEFLTYFNYEAQPDKSGLPSDRFSAERPEGSISTLTIQRTEQRDSAMYRCASSFHRDLSTNEKLFFGSGTQLSVL.

This clonotype was detected a few times. The V gene is TRBV20-1, the J gene TRBJ1-4, with D possibly matching TRBD1 (6 bases). V lost 4 bases to trimming and J lost 5 bases, with 14 bases between them. This CDR3 has 14 residues. Germline V lookup: CDR1 DFQATT, CDR2 SNEGSKA (reference sequence). The CDR3: CSATRTTGNEKLFF. CDR3 sequence (DNA): TGCAGTGCTACCCGGACAACAGGGAATGAAAAACTGTTTTTT.

This clonotype was seen more than once but under ten times. The CDR3 is CASTRDYGYTF. In DNA, the CDR3 is TGTGCCAGCACCCGGGACTATGGCTACACCTTC. This rearrangement joins TRBV6-6 to TRBJ1-2; the D is unclear. Germline lookup yields CDR1 MNHNY and CDR2 SVGAGI (reference sequence). With 7 bases removed from V and 3 bases from J, the gap between germline ends came to 6 bases. The CDR3 sequence is 11 residues long.

This clonotype was seen only a few times. The J gene is TRBJ2-3, the V gene TRBV12-3 or TRBV12-4; weak D call: TRBD1 (5 bases). Trimming removed 9 bases from V and 4 bases from J, with 17 bases in between. The CDR3 totals 14 residues. The CDR3 here is CASTPARGPDTQYF. Here the CDR3 DNA reads TGTGCCAGTACCCCGGCAAGGGGCCCAGATACGCAGTATTTT.

There are a few counts of this clonotype. This chain links TRBV4-1 with TRBJ2-5; D call uncertain. Germline CDR1 MGHRA, CDR2 YSYEKL. This CDR3 has 15 amino acids. V lost 0 bases to trimming and J lost 1 base, with 9 bases between them. CDR3 nucleotide sequence: TGCGCCAGCAGCCAAGATGGTACAGCCCAAGAGACCCAGTACTTC. Protein product: CASSQDGTAQETQYF.

This clonotype was seen a handful of times. The chain has TRBV12-3 or TRBV12-4 and TRBJ2-4, with 7 bases that match TRBD1. The DNA end lines up better with TRBJ2-1; the J call may be wrong. This CDR3 has 15 residues. CDR3 sequence (DNA): TGTGCCAGCAGAAGTGACAGGGCGAGGAACAATGAGCAGTTCTTC. It yields the protein CASRSDRARNNEQFF.